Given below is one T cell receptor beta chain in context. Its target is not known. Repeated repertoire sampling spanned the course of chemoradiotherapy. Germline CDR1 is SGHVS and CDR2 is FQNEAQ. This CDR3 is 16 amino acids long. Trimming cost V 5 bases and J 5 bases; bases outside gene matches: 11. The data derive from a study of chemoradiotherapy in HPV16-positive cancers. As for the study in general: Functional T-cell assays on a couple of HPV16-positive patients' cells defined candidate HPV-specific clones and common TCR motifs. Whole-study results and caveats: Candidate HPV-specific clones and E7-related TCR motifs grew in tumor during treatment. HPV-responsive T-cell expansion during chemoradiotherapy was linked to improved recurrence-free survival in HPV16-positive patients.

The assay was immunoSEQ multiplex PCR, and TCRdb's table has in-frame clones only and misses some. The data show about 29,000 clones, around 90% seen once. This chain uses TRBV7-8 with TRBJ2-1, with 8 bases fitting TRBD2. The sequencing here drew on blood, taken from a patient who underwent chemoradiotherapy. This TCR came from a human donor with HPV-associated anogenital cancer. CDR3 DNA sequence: TGTGCCAGCAGCCACCCGGGACTAGTGGCCCACAATGAGCAGTTCTTC. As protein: CASSHPGLVAHNEQFF.